These T cell receptor beta chains were read from a single sample in a study of blood T cell repertoires in COVID-19. Assay: immunoSEQ multiplex PCR; the TCRdb copy retains only in-frame clones and omits some. The sample gives 75,000 to 90,000 clones, approximately 86% of which show up once; about a sixth is in the top ten. Sequencing was performed on peripheral blood. These receptors originate from an elderly man with active or convalescent COVID-19. Each CDR3 is given with its conserved first and last residue. The D gene is left open where the match is weak. Only part of the rows carry a size: once, few, many, or a class if the clone is expanded.

j_call v_call d_call clone_size cdr3_aa cdr3_nt
TRBJ2-2 TRBV20-1 . . CSASLSRNTGELFF TGCAGTGCTAGTTTATCTAGGAACACCGGGGAGCTGTTTTTT
TRBJ2-2 TRBV5-5 . . CASSLSPETNTGELFF TGTGCCAGCAGCTTGTCTCCGGAGACTAACACCGGGGAGCTGTTTTTT
TRBJ1-5 TRBV28 . . CASSIPRGQPQHF TGTGCCAGCAGTATCCCGAGGGGGCAGCCCCAGCATTTT
TRBJ1-4 TRBV18 TRBD1 . CASSPTGSLWEKLFF TGTGCCAGCTCACCGACAGGGAGCCTCTGGGAAAAACTGTTTTTT
TRBJ1-3 TRBV9 TRBD1 . CASSVGDGQGLTGNTIYF TGTGCCAGCAGCGTAGGGGACGGACAGGGCCTCACTGGAAACACCATATATTTT
TRBJ1-2 TRBV5-4 . . CASSLGRNYGYTF TGTGCCAGCAGCTTGGGTCGGAACTATGGCTACACCTTC
TRBJ2-1 TRBV6-5 TRBD2 once CASSYKRGSSYNEQFF TGTGCCAGCAGTTATAAACGCGGGAGCTCCTACAATGAGCAGTTCTTC
TRBJ1-6 TRBV3-1/TRBV3-2 . . CASSLGAAVSSPLHF TGTGCCAGCAGCCTAGGGGCTGCCGTGAGTTCACCCCTCCACTTT
TRBJ1-6 TRBV18 TRBD1 . CASSRDRVESPLHF TGTGCCAGCTCCCGGGACAGGGTTGAATCACCCCTCCACTTT
TRBJ2-1 TRBV11-2 . once CASSLTDPSYNEQFF TGTGCCAGCAGCTTAACAGATCCGTCCTACAATGAGCAGTTCTTC
TRBJ2-5 TRBV6-5 TRBD1 . CASTPLAGGVETQYF TGTGCCAGCACCCCTCTTGCAGGGGGCGTTGAGACCCAGTACTTC
TRBJ1-4 TRBV19 TRBD1 . CATTDRGPPNEKLFF TGTGCCACCACAGACAGGGGGCCACCTAATGAAAAACTGTTTTTT
TRBJ1-4 TRBV5-1 TRBD1 . CASSQLQGANEKLFF TGCGCCAGCAGCCAATTACAGGGGGCGAATGAAAAACTGTTTTTT
TRBJ1-6 TRBV28 . . CASSFYGSPGGSPLHF TGTGCCAGCAGTTTCTACGGCTCACCAGGAGGTTCACCCCTCCACTTT
TRBJ1-3 TRBV5-1 . . CASSGRTENTIYF TGCGCCAGCAGCGGCCGGACAGAAAACACCATATATTTT
TRBJ2-3 TRBV29-1 TRBD1 . CSVGQGGTDTQYF TGCAGCGTTGGACAGGGCGGAACAGATACGCAGTATTTT
TRBJ1-3 TRBV4-1 . . CASSQDGGYGNTIYF TGCGCCAGCAGCCAAGATGGAGGTTATGGAAACACCATATATTTT
TRBJ1-2 TRBV20-1 TRBD1 . CSASRTGDYGYTF TGCAGTGCTAGTAGGACAGGGGACTATGGCTACACCTTC
TRBJ2-3 TRBV14 TRBD2 . CASSQGSGGADTQYF TGTGCCAGCAGCCAAGGGAGCGGGGGGGCGGATACGCAGTATTTT
TRBJ1-2 TRBV5-4 TRBD1 . CASSLFTGDSLGYGYTF TGTGCCAGCAGCTTGTTCACAGGGGATTCTCTAGGATACGGCTACACCTTC
TRBJ1-6 TRBV5-1 TRBD1 . CASGTGDNSPLHF TGCGCCAGCGGGACAGGGGATAATTCACCCCTCCACTTT
TRBJ1-4 TRBV10-3 TRBD1 . CAISEFDRVGKLFF TGTGCCATCAGTGAGTTTGACAGGGTGGGCAAACTGTTTTTT